A selection of T cell receptor beta chains follows, all from one sample in a study of blood T cell repertoires in COVID-19. Clones were read by immunoSEQ multiplex PCR, and TCRdb kept only the in-frame ones, dropping some. The table includes about 130,000 clones, approximately 85% detected once. What was sequenced was peripheral blood. These receptor sequences come from a human donor in a cohort sampled during active COVID-19. Each CDR3 is given with its conserved first and last residue. Rows may omit the clone size; those that give it use once, few, many or a size class.

j_gene | v_gene | abundance | CDR3aa
TRBJ2-1 | TRBV6-5 | . | CASSPGDEQFF
TRBJ1-3 | TRBV7-8 | . | CASSLDRAGNTIYF
TRBJ1-1 | TRBV30 | once | CAWWQGTEAFF
TRBJ2-5 | TRBV18 | . | CASSQLAGPQETQYF
TRBJ2-7 | TRBV9 | few | CASSVAQDSSYEQYF
TRBJ1-6 | TRBV7-9 | . | CASSSTVNNSPLHF
TRBJ2-1 | TRBV6-4 | . | CASSERTGGPNEQFF
TRBJ2-2 | TRBV6-5 | many | CASSPLGTGELFF
TRBJ2-7 | TRBV7-9 | . | CASSFGGPAYEQYF
TRBJ2-3 | TRBV4-3 | . | CASSYSGRGDTQYF
TRBJ2-3 | TRBV9 | . | CASSERLAGGRTDTQYF
TRBJ2-1 | TRBV18 | . | CASSPLSGTSYNEQFF
TRBJ2-3 | TRBV7-2 | . | CASSLFSGGTDTQYF
TRBJ2-5 | TRBV29-1 | . | CSVELAGETQYF
TRBJ2-5 | TRBV2 | . | CASSRVRGETQYF
TRBJ1-1 | TRBV5-1 | . | CASSLQGIVTEAFF
TRBJ2-3 | TRBV6-5 | . | CASSGDRWSADTQYF
TRBJ2-1 | TRBV7-2 | . | CASSPFPGTSGTYNEQFF
TRBJ2-7 | TRBV30 | . | CALRQGEQYF
TRBJ2-2 | TRBV3-1/TRBV3-2 | few | CASSLLAGLNTGELFF
TRBJ2-1 | TRBV7-9 | . | CASSLAIKEPQFF
TRBJ2-2 | TRBV25-1 | . | CASSEESSRELFF
TRBJ2-3 | TRBV5-8 | . | CASSLGGLFDTQYF
TRBJ2-3 | TRBV5-1 | . | CASSLEAGASGAQYF
TRBJ2-1 | TRBV2 | . | CASSLASGPNGGQFF
TRBJ2-5 | TRBV19 | . | CASRRGSGKEETQYF
TRBJ1-1 | TRBV24-1 | few | CATSDLSAGILNTEAFF
TRBJ2-2 | TRBV5-1 | many | CASLGLAGVTGELFF
TRBJ2-1 | TRBV2 | . | CASSDGPWTSRNEQFF
TRBJ1-1 | TRBV20-1 | . | CSASRPLGGHTEAFF
TRBJ2-3 | TRBV30 | . | CAWSVLADTQYF
TRBJ1-1 | TRBV7-2 | . | CASSFTGNTEAFF
TRBJ1-2 | TRBV28 | . | CASSFKGLGYTF
TRBJ1-3 | TRBV7-9 | . | CASSLGQRNTIYF
TRBJ1-4 | TRBV9 | . | CASSGILTGKLFF
TRBJ2-5 | TRBV19 | . | CASARSGGASRETQYF
TRBJ2-5 | TRBV10-2 | . | CASTKGETQYF
TRBJ1-5 | TRBV6-2/TRBV6-3 | many | CASSTGQGDYQPQHF
TRBJ1-6 | TRBV27 | . | CASRFQGSNSPLHF
TRBJ1-3 | TRBV12-5 | . | CASGLVRQGFSGNTIYF
TRBJ1-1 | TRBV5-5 | . | CASSLPPTGMGDEAFF
TRBJ2-1 | TRBV11-3 | . | CASSPRSARGLNNEQFF
TRBJ2-4 | TRBV3-1/TRBV3-2 | once | CASSHLALAGKNIQYF
TRBJ2-4 | TRBV3-1/TRBV3-2 | . | CASSPLSSGGVAKNIQYF
TRBJ2-3 | TRBV30 | . | CAWSPEDMAQYF
TRBJ2-7 | TRBV7-3 | once | CASSPGTGFSSYEQYF
TRBJ1-3 | TRBV7-6 | . | CASSLEGAGVGNTIYF
TRBJ2-5 | TRBV5-1 | once | CASSFEPGTGARETQYF
TRBJ1-3 | TRBV9 | few | CASSVDIIGNTIYF
TRBJ1-4 | TRBV4-3 | . | CASSQDRFTGMNEKLFF
TRBJ1-2 | TRBV7-2 | . | CASRLLGAYGYTF
TRBJ2-5 | TRBV6-5 | . | CASTLAVNQETQYF
TRBJ1-6 | TRBV6-5 | . | CATEGGSPLHF
TRBJ1-2 | TRBV2 | . | CASSVQTAGQVVYTF
TRBJ2-1 | TRBV6-5 | . | CASSTGTAYNEQFF
TRBJ2-1 | TRBV4-3 | . | CASSQGLVSNEQFF
TRBJ1-1 | TRBV5-4 | . | CASSVGGQGKNTEAFF
TRBJ1-1 | TRBV21-1 | . | CASSKRGGYTEAFF